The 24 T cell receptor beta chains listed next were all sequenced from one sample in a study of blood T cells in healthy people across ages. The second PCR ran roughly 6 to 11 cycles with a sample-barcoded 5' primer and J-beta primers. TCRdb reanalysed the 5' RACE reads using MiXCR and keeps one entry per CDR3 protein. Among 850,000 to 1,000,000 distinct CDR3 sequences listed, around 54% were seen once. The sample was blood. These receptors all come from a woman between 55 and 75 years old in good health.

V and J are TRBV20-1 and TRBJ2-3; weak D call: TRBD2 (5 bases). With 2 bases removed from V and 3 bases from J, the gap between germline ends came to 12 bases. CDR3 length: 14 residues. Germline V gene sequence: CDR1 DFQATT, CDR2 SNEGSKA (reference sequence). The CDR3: CSARPGLKTDTQYF. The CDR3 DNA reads TGCAGTGCTAGACCAGGACTCAAGACAGATACGCAGTATTTT.

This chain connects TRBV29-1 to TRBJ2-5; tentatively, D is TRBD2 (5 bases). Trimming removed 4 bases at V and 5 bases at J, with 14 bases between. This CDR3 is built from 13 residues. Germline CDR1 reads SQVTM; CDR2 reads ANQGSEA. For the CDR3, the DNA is TGCAGCGTTGCCCCCACTAGATTGGAGACCCAGTACTTC. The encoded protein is CSVAPTRLETQYF.

CDR3 sequence reads: CSARDQVYTQYF. The CDR3 DNA follows: TGCAGTGCTAGAGATCAGGTCTATACGCAGTATTTT. The chain employs TRBV20-1 and TRBJ2-3, with unresolved D. V dropped 0 bases and J dropped 7 bases, with 8 bases sitting between them. The germline V gene encodes CDR1 DFQATT and CDR2 SNEGSKA (reference sequence). CDR3 length: 12 amino acids.

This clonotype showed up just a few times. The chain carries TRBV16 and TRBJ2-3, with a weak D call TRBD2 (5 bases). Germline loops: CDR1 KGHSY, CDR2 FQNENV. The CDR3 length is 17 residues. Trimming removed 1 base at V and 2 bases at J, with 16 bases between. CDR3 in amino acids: CASSQLVSDLDTDTQYF. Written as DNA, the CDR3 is TGTGCCAGCAGCCAATTGGTGTCGGACTTAGACACAGATACGCAGTATTTT.

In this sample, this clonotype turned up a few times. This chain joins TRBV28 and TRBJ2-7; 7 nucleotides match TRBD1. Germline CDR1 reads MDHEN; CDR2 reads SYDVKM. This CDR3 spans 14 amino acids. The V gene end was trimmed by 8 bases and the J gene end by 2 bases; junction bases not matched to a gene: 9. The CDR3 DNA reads TGTGCCAGCTGTTGGGGACAGACTACCTACGAGCAGTACTTC. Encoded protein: CASCWGQTTYEQYF.

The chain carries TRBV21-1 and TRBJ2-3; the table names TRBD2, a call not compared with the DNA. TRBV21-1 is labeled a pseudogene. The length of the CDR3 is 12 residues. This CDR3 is CASSRRVDTQYF. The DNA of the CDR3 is TGTGCCAGCAGCAGGAGGGTGGATACGCAGTATTTT.

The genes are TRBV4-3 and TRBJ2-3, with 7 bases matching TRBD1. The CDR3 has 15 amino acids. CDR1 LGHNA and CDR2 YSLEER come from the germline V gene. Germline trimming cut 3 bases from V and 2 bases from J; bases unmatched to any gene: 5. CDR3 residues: CASSQYGTATDTQYF. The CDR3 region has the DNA TGCGCCAGCAGCCAGTATGGGACAGCCACAGATACGCAGTATTTT.

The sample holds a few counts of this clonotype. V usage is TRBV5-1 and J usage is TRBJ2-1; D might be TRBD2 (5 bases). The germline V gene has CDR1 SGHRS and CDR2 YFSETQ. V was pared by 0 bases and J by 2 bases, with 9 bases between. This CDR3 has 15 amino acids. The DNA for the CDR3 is TGCGCCAGCAGCTTGGGTCTAGCTCCCTACAATGAGCAGTTCTTC. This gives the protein CASSLGLAPYNEQFF.

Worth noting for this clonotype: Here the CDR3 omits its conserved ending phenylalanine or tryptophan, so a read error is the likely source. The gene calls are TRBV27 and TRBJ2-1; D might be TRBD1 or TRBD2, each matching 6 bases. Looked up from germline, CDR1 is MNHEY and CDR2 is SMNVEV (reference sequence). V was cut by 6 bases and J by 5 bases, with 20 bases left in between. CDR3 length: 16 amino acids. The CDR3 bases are TGTGCCAGCAGCTTCGCTAGGACGGGGGCAGACAATGAGCAGTTCTAC. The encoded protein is CASSFARTGADNEQFY.

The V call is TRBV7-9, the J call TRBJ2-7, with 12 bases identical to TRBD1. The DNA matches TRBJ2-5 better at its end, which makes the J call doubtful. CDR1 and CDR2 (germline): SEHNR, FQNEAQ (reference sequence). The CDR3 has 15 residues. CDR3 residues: CASRAGQGARETQYF. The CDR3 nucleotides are TGTGCCAGCAGGGCGGGACAGGGGGCGAGGGAGACCCAGTACTTC.

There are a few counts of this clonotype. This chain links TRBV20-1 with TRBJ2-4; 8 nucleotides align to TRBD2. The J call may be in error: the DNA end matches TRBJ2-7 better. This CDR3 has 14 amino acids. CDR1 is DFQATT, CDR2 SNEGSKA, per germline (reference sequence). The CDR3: CSAPSDSGDYEQYF. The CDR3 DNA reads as TGCAGTGCACCGAGTGATAGCGGGGACTACGAGCAGTACTTC.

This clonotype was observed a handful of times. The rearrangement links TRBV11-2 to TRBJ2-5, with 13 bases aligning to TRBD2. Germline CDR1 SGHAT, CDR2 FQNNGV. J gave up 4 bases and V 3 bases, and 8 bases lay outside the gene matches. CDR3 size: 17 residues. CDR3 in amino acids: CASSFLRGTSGTETQYF. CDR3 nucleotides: TGTGCCAGCAGCTTTCTTCGTGGGACTAGCGGGACAGAGACCCAGTACTTC.

The CDR3 spells CASSVGTSLGTDTQYF. CDR3 DNA sequence: TGTGCCAGCAGCGTTGGGACTAGTCTAGGCACAGATACGCAGTATTTT. The rearrangement joins TRBV9 to TRBJ2-3; 8 bases align to TRBD2. The J segment lost 1 base and the V segment lost 2 bases, leaving 6 bases of the junction unmatched. Germline V gene lookup returns CDR1 SGDLS and CDR2 YYNGEE. The CDR3 is 16 residues long.

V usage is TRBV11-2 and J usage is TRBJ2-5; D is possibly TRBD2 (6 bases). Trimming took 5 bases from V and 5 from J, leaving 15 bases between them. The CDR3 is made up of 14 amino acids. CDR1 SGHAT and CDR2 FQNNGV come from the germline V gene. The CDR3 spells CASSISTRSETQYF. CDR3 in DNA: TGTGCCAGCAGCATCTCGACTAGATCGGAGACCCAGTACTTC.

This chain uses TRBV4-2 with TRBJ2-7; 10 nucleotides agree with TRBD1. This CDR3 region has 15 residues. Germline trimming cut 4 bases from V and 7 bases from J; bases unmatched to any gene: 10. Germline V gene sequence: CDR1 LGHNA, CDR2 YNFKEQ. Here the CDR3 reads CASSLRDRGPWEQYF. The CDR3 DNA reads TGTGCCAGCAGCCTACGGGACAGGGGCCCCTGGGAGCAGTACTTC.

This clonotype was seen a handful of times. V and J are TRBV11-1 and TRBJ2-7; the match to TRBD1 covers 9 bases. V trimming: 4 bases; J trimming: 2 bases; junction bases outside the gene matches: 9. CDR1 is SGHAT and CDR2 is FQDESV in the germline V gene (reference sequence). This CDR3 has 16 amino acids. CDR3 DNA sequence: TGTGCCAGCAGCTCGGGACAGGGAAGGGGGCCCTACGAGCAGTACTTC. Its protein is CASSSGQGRGPYEQYF.

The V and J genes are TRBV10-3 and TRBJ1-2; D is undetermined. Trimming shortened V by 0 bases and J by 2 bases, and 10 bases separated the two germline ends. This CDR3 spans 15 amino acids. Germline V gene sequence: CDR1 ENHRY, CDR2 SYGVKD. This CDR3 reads CAISESDRGNYGYTF. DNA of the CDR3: TGTGCCATCAGTGAGTCGGATCGCGGAAACTATGGCTACACCTTC.

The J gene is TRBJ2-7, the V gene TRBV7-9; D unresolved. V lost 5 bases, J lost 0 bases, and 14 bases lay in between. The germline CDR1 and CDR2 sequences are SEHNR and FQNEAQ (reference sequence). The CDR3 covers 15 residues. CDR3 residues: CASSPLHPSSYEQYF. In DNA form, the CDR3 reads TGTGCCAGCAGCCCCTTGCACCCAAGCTCCTACGAGCAGTACTTC.

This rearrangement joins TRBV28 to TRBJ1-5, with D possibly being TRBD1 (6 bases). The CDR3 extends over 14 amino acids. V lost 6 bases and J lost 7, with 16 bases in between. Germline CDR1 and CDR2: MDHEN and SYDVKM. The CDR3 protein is CASSPPGGRQPQHF. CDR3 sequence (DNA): TGTGCCAGCAGCCCCCCGGGGGGCAGACAGCCCCAGCATTTT. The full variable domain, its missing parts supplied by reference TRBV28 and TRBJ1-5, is DVKVTQSSRYLVKRTGEKVFLECVQDMDHENMFWYRQDPGLGLRLIYFSYDVKMKEKGDIPEGYSVSREKKERFSLILESASTNQTSMYLCASSPPGGRQPQHFGDGTRLSIL.

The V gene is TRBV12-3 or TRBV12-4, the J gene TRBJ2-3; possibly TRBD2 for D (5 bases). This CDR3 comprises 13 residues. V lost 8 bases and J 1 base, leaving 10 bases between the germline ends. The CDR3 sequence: CASRAAGTDTQYF. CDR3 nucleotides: TGTGCCAGCCGAGCGGCGGGCACAGATACGCAGTATTTT.

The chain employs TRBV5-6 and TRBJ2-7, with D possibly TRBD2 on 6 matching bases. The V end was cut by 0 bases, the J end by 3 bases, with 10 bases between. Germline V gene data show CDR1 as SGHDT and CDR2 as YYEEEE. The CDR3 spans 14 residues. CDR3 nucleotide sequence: TGTGCCAGCAGCTTGGGACTAGAAGTCTACGAGCAGTACTTC. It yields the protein CASSLGLEVYEQYF.

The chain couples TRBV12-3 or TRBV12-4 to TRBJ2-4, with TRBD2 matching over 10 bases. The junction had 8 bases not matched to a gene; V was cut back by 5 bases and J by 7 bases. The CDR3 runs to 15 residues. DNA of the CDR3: TGTGCCAGCAGTCTACTAGCGGGATGGGGGAACATTCAGTACTTC. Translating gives CASSLLAGWGNIQYF.

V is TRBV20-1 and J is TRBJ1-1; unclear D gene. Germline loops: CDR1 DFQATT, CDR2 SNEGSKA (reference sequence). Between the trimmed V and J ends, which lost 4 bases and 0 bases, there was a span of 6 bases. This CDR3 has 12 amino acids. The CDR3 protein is CSANPLNTEAFF. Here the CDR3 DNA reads TGCAGTGCTAACCCCTTGAACACTGAAGCTTTCTTT.

As DNA, the CDR3 is TGCAGTGCTAGAGATCTCGTAAATACAGCCGCGCGAGTCTACACCTTC. This sequence encodes CSARDLVNTAARVYTF. The chain joins TRBV20-1 to TRBJ1-2; D unclear. Trimming cost V 0 bases and J 10 bases, with 24 bases left between them. Germline CDR1 is DFQATT and CDR2 is SNEGSKA (reference sequence). The CDR3 runs to 16 residues.